These 2 T cell receptor beta chains were all obtained from the same sample, sequenced in a study of blood T cell repertoires in COVID-19. Generated by immunoSEQ multiplex PCR, the TCRdb table keeps only in-frame clones and is missing some. The sample contains just over 150,000 clones, just under 95% of which appear only once. Sequenced material: peripheral blood. The receptors shown here come from a woman in her forties or fifties with acute or convalescent COVID-19.

V is TRBV20-1 and J is TRBJ1-1; the D gene is possibly TRBD1 (5 bases). Germline V gene sequence: CDR1 DFQATT, CDR2 SNEGSKA (reference sequence). This CDR3 has 11 residues. The CDR3 DNA reads TGCAGCCGACACGGGGGTACTGAAGCTTTCTTT. This encodes CSRHGGTEAFF.

The chain has TRBV7-2 and TRBJ2-4, with D possibly matching TRBD2 (6 bases). Germline-derived CDR1 and CDR2 are SGHTA and FQGNSA. This CDR3 comprises 17 residues. The ends were cut back, 1 base at V and 3 bases at J, with 16 bases in the middle. In DNA, the CDR3 is TGTGCCAGCAGCTTAGACTACCCCGGGAGTCTCAAAAACATTCAGTACTTC. Translation gives CASSLDYPGSLKNIQYF. The entire variable domain, with the rest obtained from reference TRBV7-2 and TRBJ2-4, is as follows: GAGVSQSPSNKVTEKGKDVELRCDPISGHTALYWYRQSLGQGLEFLIYFQGNSAPDKSGLPSDRFSAERTGGSVSTLTIQRTQQEDSAVYLCASSLDYPGSLKNIQYFGAGTRLSVL.